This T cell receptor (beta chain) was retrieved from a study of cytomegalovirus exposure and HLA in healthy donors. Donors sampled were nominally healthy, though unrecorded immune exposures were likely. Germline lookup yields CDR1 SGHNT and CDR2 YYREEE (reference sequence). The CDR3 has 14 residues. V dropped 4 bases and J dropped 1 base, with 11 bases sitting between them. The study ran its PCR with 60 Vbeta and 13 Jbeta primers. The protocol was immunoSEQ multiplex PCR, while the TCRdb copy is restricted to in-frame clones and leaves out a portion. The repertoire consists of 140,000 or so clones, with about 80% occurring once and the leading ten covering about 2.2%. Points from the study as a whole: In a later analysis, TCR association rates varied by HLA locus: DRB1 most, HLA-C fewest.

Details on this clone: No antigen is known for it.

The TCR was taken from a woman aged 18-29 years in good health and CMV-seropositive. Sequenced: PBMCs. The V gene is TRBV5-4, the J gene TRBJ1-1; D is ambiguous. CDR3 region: CASSLTRGNTEAFF. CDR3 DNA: TGTGCCAGCAGCCTTACGCGGGGGAACACTGAAGCTTTCTTT.